Below are 3 T cell receptor beta chains sequenced from a single sample in a study of breast tumors, draining lymph nodes, adjacent tissues. Breast cancer patients provided tissue from their axillary draining lymph nodes. TCRdb reprocessed the multiplex PCR reads via MiXCR and lists one record per CDR3 protein. This sample has fewer than 150,000 distinct CDR3 sequences; approximately 21% occur once, and the top ten carry around 2.2%. Sample: axillary lymph node tissue. Receptors originate from a female donor with breast cancer. Some clones in this sample may be carry-over from other donors' samples.

On this clonotype itself: One base away lies a much larger clone, so this may be a sequencing read error. The rearrangement links TRBV29-1 to TRBJ2-2; weak D call: TRBD2 (6 bases). There are 13 residues in the CDR3. Trimming left V 7 bases short and J 4 bases short, with 13 bases between. Germline V gives CDR1 SQVTM, CDR2 ANQGSEA. The CDR3 sequence: CSAGDGLTGELFF. The DNA of the CDR3 is TGCAGCGCGGGGGACGGACTCACCGGGGAGCTGTTTTTT.

This clonotype was counted many times. This rearrangement joins TRBV5-1 to TRBJ2-5; no clear D gene. V lost 4 bases and J lost 5, with 12 bases in between. CDR1 and CDR2 (germline): SGHRS, YFSETQ. The CDR3 sequence is 13 residues long. CDR3 DNA sequence: TGCGCCAGCAGCCTTTCCACGAGGGAGACCCAGTACTTC. Amino acid sequence: CASSLSTRETQYF. Full variable domain (missing parts from reference TRBV5-1 and TRBJ2-5): KAGVTQTPRYLIKTRGQQVTLSCSPISGHRSVSWYQQTPGQGLQFLFEYFSETQRNKGNFPGRFSGRQFSNSRSEMNVSTLELGDSALYLCASSLSTRETQYFGPGTRLLVL.

Ten or more counts support this clonotype. This chain links TRBV24-1 with TRBJ2-3; maybe TRBD2 (6 bases). The CDR3 sequence is 15 residues long. CDR1 is KGHDR and CDR2 is SFDVKD in the germline V gene. Trimming removed 5 bases at V and 0 bases at J, with 11 bases between. The CDR3 DNA reads TGTGCCACCAGTGGACGGGGGACTAGCACAGATACGCAGTATTTT. Translation: CATSGRGTSTDTQYF.